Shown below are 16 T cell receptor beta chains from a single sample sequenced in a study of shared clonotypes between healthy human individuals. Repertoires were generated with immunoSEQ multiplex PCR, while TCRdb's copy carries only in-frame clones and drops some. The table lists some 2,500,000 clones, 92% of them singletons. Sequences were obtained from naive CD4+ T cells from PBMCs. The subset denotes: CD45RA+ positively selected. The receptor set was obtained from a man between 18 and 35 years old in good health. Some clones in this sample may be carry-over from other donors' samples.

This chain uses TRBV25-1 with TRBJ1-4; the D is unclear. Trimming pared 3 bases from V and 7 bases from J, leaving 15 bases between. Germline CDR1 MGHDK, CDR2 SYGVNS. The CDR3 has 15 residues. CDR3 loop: CASSDPVPGGEKLFF. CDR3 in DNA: TGTGCCAGCAGTGACCCCGTCCCTGGTGGTGAAAAACTGTTTTTT.

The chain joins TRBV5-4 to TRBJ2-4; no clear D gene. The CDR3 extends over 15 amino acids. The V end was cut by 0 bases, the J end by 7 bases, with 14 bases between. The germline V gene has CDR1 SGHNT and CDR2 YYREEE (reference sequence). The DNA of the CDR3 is TGTGCCAGCAGCTTGGAAGTAGCCGCCCCTAACATTCAGTACTTC. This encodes CASSLEVAAPNIQYF.

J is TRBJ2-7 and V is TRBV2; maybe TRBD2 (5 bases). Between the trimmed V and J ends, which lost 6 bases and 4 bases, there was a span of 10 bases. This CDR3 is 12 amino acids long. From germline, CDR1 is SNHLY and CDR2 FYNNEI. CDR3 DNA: TGTGCCAGCAGCTGGACTGATTACGAGCAGTACTTC. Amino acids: CASSWTDYEQYF.

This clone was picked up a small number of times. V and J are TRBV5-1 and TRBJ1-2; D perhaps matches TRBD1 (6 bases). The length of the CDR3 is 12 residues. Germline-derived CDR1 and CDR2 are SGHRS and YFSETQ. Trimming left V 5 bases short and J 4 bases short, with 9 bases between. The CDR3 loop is CASRSDSYGYTF. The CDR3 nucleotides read TGCGCCAGCAGATCGGACAGCTATGGCTACACCTTC.

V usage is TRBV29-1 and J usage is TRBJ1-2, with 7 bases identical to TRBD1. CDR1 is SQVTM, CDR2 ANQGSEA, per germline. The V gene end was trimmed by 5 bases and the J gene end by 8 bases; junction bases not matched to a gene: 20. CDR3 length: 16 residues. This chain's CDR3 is CSVTPGTAARVMGYTF. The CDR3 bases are TGCAGCGTTACCCCCGGGACAGCCGCCCGTGTGATGGGCTACACCTTC.

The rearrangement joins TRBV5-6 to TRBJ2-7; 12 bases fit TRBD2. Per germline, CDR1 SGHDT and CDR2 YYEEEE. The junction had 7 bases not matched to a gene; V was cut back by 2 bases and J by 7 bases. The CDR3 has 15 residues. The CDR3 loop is CASSFRLAGAREQYF. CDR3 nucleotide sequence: TGTGCCAGCAGCTTCAGACTAGCGGGAGCTCGAGAGCAGTACTTC.

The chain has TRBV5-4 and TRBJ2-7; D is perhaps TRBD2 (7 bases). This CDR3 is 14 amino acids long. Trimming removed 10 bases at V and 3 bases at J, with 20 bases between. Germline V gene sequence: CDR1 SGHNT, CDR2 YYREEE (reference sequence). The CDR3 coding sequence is TGTGCCTACGCGTTGGTAGGGGGGGGCTACGAGCAGTACTTC. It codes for CAYALVGGGYEQYF. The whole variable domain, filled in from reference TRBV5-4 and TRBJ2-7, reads ETGVTQSPTHLIKTRGQQVTLRCSSQSGHNTVSWYQQALGQGPQFIFQYYREEENGRGNFPPRFSGLQFPNYSSELNVNALELDDSALYLCAYALVGGGYEQYFGPGTRLTVT.

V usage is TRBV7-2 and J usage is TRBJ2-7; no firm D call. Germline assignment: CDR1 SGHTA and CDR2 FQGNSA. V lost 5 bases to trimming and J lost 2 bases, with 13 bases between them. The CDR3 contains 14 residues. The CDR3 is CASSLPIPPYEQYF. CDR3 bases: TGTGCCAGCAGCCTACCTATCCCGCCCTACGAGCAGTACTTC.

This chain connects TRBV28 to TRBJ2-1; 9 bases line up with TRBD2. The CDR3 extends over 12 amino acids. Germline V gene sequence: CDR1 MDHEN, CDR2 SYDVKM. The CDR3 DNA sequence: TGTGGAGCGGGACTAGCCACCAATGAGCAGTTCTTC. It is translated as CGAGLATNEQFF.

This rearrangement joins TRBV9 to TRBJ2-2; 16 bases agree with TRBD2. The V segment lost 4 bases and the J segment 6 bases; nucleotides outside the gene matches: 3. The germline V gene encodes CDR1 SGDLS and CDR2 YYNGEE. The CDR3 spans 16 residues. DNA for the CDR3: TGTGCCAGCAGCCGGGGACTAGCGGGAGGGTCCGGGGAGCTGTTTTTT. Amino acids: CASSRGLAGGSGELFF.

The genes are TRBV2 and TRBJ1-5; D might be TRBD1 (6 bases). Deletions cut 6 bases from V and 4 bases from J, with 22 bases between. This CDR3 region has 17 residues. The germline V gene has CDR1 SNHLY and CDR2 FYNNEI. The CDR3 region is CASSVVGGSGRNQPQHF. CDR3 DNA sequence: TGTGCCAGCAGCGTGGTAGGGGGATCAGGTAGAAATCAGCCCCAGCATTTT.

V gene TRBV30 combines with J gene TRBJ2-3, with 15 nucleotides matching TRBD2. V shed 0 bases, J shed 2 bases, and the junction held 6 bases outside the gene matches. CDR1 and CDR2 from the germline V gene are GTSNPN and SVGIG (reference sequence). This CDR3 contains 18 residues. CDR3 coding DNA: TGTGCCTGGAGTGTGGGGACTAGCGGGAGGACCAACACAGATACGCAGTATTTT. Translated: CAWSVGTSGRTNTDTQYF.

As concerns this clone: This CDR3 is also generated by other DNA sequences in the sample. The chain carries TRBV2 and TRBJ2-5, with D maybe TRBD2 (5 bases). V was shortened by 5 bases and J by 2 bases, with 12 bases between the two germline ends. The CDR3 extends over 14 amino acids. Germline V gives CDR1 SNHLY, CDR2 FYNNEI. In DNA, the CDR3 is TGTGCCAGCAGTCGGACTTCGGGGCAAGAGACCCAGTACTTC. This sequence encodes CASSRTSGQETQYF.

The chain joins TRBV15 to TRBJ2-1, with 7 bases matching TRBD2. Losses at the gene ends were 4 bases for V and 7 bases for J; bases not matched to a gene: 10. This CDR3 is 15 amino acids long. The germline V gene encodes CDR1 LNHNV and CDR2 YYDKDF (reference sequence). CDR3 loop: CATSTRLAGGNEQFF. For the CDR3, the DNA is TGTGCCACCAGCACTCGACTAGCAGGAGGGAATGAGCAGTTCTTC. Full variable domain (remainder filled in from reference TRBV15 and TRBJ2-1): DAMVIQNPRYQVTQFGKPVTLSCSQTLNHNVMYWYQQKSSQAPKLLFHYYDKDFNNEADTPDNFQSRRPNTSFCFLDIRSPGLGDTAMYLCATSTRLAGGNEQFFGPGTRLTVL.

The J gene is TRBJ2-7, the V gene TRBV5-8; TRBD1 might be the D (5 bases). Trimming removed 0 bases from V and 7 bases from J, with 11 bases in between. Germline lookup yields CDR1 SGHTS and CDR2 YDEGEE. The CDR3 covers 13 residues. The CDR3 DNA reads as TGTGCCAGCAGCTTGGGCAGGGCGAGGGAGCAGTACTTC. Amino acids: CASSLGRAREQYF.

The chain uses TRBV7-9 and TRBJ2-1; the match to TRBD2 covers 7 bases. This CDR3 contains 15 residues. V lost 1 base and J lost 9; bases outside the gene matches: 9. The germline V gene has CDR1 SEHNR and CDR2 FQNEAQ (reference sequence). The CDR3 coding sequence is TGTGCCAGCAGCTTAGAGGTGGGAGGGCCACGTGAGCAGTTCTTC. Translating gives CASSLEVGGPREQFF.